This T cell receptor beta chain was recorded in a study of T cells in Graves' hyperthyroidism and ophthalmopathy. Whole-study findings and limits: Separating ophthalmopathy from stable hyperthyroidism was achieved by a 13 V-J model. Blood also carried most thyroid clonotypes expanded above 0.001.

TCR beta CDR3 sequences were amplified from RNA transcripts. The HTBI primer set drove a first-round RT-PCR of the TCR CDR3. MiXCR, run by TCRdb on the multiplex PCR reads, gives a single entry per CDR3 protein. Of approximately 380,000 distinct CDR3 sequences detected, over 15% appear once; the ten largest clones hold 3% to 4.5%. CDR3 size: 16 residues. The trim removed 4 bases at V and 0 bases at J, leaving 7 bases unmatched. Every diagnosis used clinical symptoms, serum thyroxine and TRAb, thyroid ultrasound and orbital computed tomography. A 10 ml volume of fresh peripheral blood provided the PBMCs. The table lists this clonotype with many counts. Its antigen is not identified.

The clonotype originates from a woman aged 18-29 years with Graves' hyperthyroidism. Input material: blood. The V gene is TRBV12-3 or TRBV12-4, the J gene TRBJ2-5, with TRBD2 matching 8 bases. The CDR3 region is CASSSSVAGNQETQYF. Written as DNA, the CDR3 is TGTGCCAGCAGTTCGTCGGTAGCGGGGAACCAAGAGACCCAGTACTTC.